The 13 T cell receptor beta chains in this list originate from one sample, sequenced in a study of identical twins. TCRdb fed the 5' RACE reads into MiXCR, producing one record per CDR3 protein. The data hold hundreds of thousands of distinct CDR3 sequences, with 20% to 25% observed a single time. In addition, the sample was reused for a study of yellow fever vaccine responses in identical twins.

The sample comprised CD4+ T cells sorted from blood. These TCRs come from a woman between 18 and 29 years old in good health.

This chain uses TRBV4-1 with TRBJ1-6, with TRBD1 matching over 9 bases. The CDR3 contains 14 residues. The junction had 8 bases not matched to a gene; V was cut back by 4 bases and J by 13 bases. Germline CDR1 and CDR2: MGHRA and YSYEKL. The CDR3 DNA is TGCGCCAGCAGCCGCACGGGACAGGGACAGCCCCTCCACTTT. Amino acid sequence: CASSRTGQGQPLHF.

This clonotype was observed a handful of times. The chain is built from TRBV14 and TRBJ2-2; 10 bases match TRBD2. With 3 bases clipped from V and 2 bases from J, the junction kept 9 bases outside the gene matches. The CDR3 is 18 residues long. Germline CDR1 SGHDN, CDR2 FVKESK. The CDR3 loop is CASSQSGGLAVNTGELFF. Here the CDR3 DNA reads TGTGCCAGCAGCCAGAGTGGAGGACTAGCGGTTAACACCGGGGAGCTGTTTTTT.

This clonotype was observed a few times. The CDR3 sequence is CASRDRGFFIDEQFF. The CDR3 nucleotides are TGTGCCAGTAGGGACAGGGGGTTTTTCATCGATGAGCAGTTCTTC. The chain is built from TRBV6-1 and TRBJ2-1; TRBD1 aligns across 11 bases. The CDR3 loop spans 15 amino acids. After removal of 9 bases from V and 8 bases from J, the junction contained 12 bases not matched to a gene. The germline V gene has CDR1 MNHNS and CDR2 SASEGT.

J is TRBJ1-1 and V is TRBV3-1, with 8 bases fitting TRBD1. CDR1 and CDR2 from the germline V gene are LGHDT and YNNKEL (reference sequence). This CDR3 is 16 amino acids long. With V trimmed by 4 bases and J by 4 bases, 11 bases remained unmatched. CDR3 region: CASSPTGQGGSTEAFF. The CDR3 nucleotides read TGTGCCAGCAGCCCAACCGGACAGGGTGGGTCCACTGAAGCTTTCTTT.

This chain connects TRBV28 to TRBJ2-2; the D is unclear. Looked up from germline, CDR1 is MDHEN and CDR2 is SYDVKM. The CDR3 loop spans 14 amino acids. V dropped 1 base and J dropped 6 bases, with 9 bases sitting between them. This CDR3 reads CASSLSAGSGELFF. As DNA, the CDR3 is TGTGCCAGCAGTTTATCGGCAGGTTCCGGGGAGCTGTTTTTT. Variable domain in full (rest from reference TRBV28 and TRBJ2-2): DVKVTQSSRYLVKRTGEKVFLECVQDMDHENMFWYRQDPGLGLRLIYFSYDVKMKEKGDIPEGYSVSREKKERFSLILESASTNQTSMYLCASSLSAGSGELFFGEGSRLTVL.

In its sample, this clonotype was seen a few times. The rearrangement links TRBV28 to TRBJ2-5, with TRBD1 identical over 11 bases. Unmatched junction bases numbered 13, after V lost 7 bases and J lost 6 bases. This CDR3 has 16 amino acids. Germline assignment: CDR1 MDHEN and CDR2 SYDVKM. This CDR3 reads CASTRALGTGGKTQYF. In DNA form, the CDR3 reads TGTGCCAGCACGAGGGCCCTCGGGACAGGGGGGAAGACCCAGTACTTC.

This chain uses TRBV27 with TRBJ2-3, with D hard to call. This CDR3 contains 13 residues. The V end was cut by 3 bases, the J end by 6 bases, with 10 bases between. The germline CDR1 and CDR2 sequences are MNHEY and SMNVEV (reference sequence). The CDR3 protein is CASSFPLADTQYF. The CDR3, as DNA: TGTGCCAGCAGTTTTCCTCTTGCGGATACGCAGTATTTT.

This chain joins TRBV10-3 and TRBJ2-7; weak D call: TRBD1 (6 bases). The ends were cut back, 7 bases at V and 7 bases at J, with 23 bases in the middle. The CDR3 spans 15 residues. Germline-derived CDR1 and CDR2 are ENHRY and SYGVKD. The CDR3 bases are TGTGCCATCAAAGGGGGACCTGGAGGAGATGGAGAGCAGTACTTC. It translates to CAIKGGPGGDGEQYF.

This clonotype was counted once. This chain uses TRBV7-3 with TRBJ2-5; D unclear. The CDR3 loop spans 15 amino acids. The germline V gene encodes CDR1 SGHTA and CDR2 FQGTGA. The V gene lost 1 base and the J gene lost 5 bases, with 14 bases spanning the gap. The CDR3 DNA follows: TGTGCCAGCAGCTTAAGTAGTATTAGACCGGAGACCCAGTACTTC. Translated: CASSLSSIRPETQYF.

The rearrangement links TRBV5-1 to TRBJ1-1; 8 bases are shared with TRBD1. Trimming cost V 4 bases and J 4 bases; bases outside gene matches: 6. Per the germline V gene, CDR1 is SGHRS and CDR2 is YFSETQ. The CDR3 length is 14 residues. The CDR3 protein is CASSHGTGLTEAFF. CDR3 coding DNA: TGCGCCAGCAGCCACGGGACAGGACTCACTGAAGCTTTCTTT.

This clonotype was seen more than once but under ten times. The chain joins TRBV27 to TRBJ1-4; D not certain. V was clipped by 6 bases and J by 5 bases, with 16 bases between them. Germline values: CDR1 MNHEY, CDR2 SMNVEV (reference sequence). The length of the CDR3 is 15 residues. CDR3 loop: CASSLSRQLNEKLFF. CDR3 bases: TGTGCCAGCAGCTTAAGCCGCCAGTTAAATGAAAAACTGTTTTTT.

This clonotype was seen just once. The chain combines TRBV6-1 with TRBJ2-7; 10 nucleotides line up with TRBD2. Trimming cost V 4 bases and J 1 base; bases outside gene matches: 4. Looked up from germline, CDR1 is MNHNS and CDR2 is SASEGT. The CDR3 runs 15 residues. CDR3 nucleotides: TGTGCCAGCAGTGTGGGACTAGCGCGATCCTACGAGCAGTACTTC. Its translation is CASSVGLARSYEQYF.

This chain connects TRBV19 to TRBJ2-7; D call uncertain. The CDR3 length is 14 residues. The V end was cut by 6 bases, the J end by 0 bases, with 12 bases between. The V gene's germline CDR1 is LNHDA and CDR2 SQIVND (reference sequence). This CDR3 is CASSDMLSSYEQYF. In DNA form, the CDR3 reads TGTGCCAGTAGCGACATGTTGAGCTCCTACGAGCAGTACTTC.